The sequence of this TCR beta chain was determined in a study of blood T cell repertoires in COVID-19. The wider study: Both acute and convalescent COVID-19 samples were obtained from the United States, Italy and Spain. PBMCs, B-cell-depleted T cells, or T cells were the source of the cDNA or gDNA that made up the material.

The CDR3 length is 16 residues. Trimming took off 6 bases at V and 2 bases at J, with 20 bases between the two ends. CDR1 SGHTA and CDR2 FQGNSA come from the germline V gene. The assay was immunoSEQ multiplex PCR, and TCRdb's table has in-frame clones only and misses some. The repertoire consists of about 260,000 clones, with 70% to 90% occurring once and the leading ten covering about 2%. The source material was peripheral blood. This clonotype was sampled from a man aged 30-40 years with active or convalescent COVID-19. The gene calls are TRBV7-2 and TRBJ2-7; D is unresolved. CDR3 in DNA: TGTGCCAGCAGACTGGCAGTTACCAGCACAGCCTACGAGCAGTACTTC. Translated, it gives CASRLAVTSTAYEQYF.